This T cell receptor beta chain appears in the sequencing data of a study of blood T cells in healthy people across ages. V was clipped by 3 bases and J by 1 base, with 9 bases between them. This CDR3 has 15 amino acids. A sample-barcoded 5' primer and a J-beta primer mix were used in a second PCR of roughly 7 to 12 cycles. TCRdb processed the 5' RACE reads anew with MiXCR; each CDR3 protein has one entry. The sample has fewer than 900,000 distinct CDR3 sequences, 35% to 45% seen once. The receptor was derived from a woman in her sixties in good health. The sequencing sample was made of blood. The V call is TRBV12-3 or TRBV12-4, the J call TRBJ1-4; the D is unclear. CDR3 protein: CASSFSSVTNEKLFF. DNA for the CDR3: TGTGCCAGCAGTTTTAGTAGCGTAACTAATGAAAAACTGTTTTTT.